Listed here are 16 T cell receptor beta chains from one sample, sequenced in a study of cytomegalovirus exposure and HLA in healthy donors. Here immunoSEQ multiplex PCR was the method, and the copy in TCRdb shows in-frame clones only, minus some. The repertoire consists of 130,000 or so clones, with roughly 90% occurring once and the leading ten covering approximately 2%. Sequencing input: PBMCs. The receptors originated from a woman in her late teens or twenties in good health and CMV-seronegative.

This chain connects TRBV9 to TRBJ1-2; D is unclear. Germline V CDR1 and CDR2: SGDLS, YYNGEE. V lost 0 bases, J lost 8 bases, and 11 bases lay in between. The CDR3 length is 13 residues. DNA of the CDR3: TGTGCCAGCAGCGTAGTCGAGGAGGGCGGCTACACCTTC. Translated: CASSVVEEGGYTF.

This clone appeared once. V gene TRBV15 combines with J gene TRBJ1-2; tentatively, D is TRBD1 (6 bases). Between the trimmed V and J ends, which lost 3 bases and 2 bases, there was a span of 7 bases. Per germline, CDR1 LNHNV and CDR2 YYDKDF (reference sequence). CDR3 length equals 13 residues. The chain's CDR3 is CATSRDRNYGYTF. As DNA, the CDR3 is TGTGCCACCAGCAGGGACAGAAACTATGGCTACACCTTC.

This clone was detected only once. The V call is TRBV2, the J call TRBJ1-6, with 9 bases that match TRBD1. Germline trimming cut 6 bases from V and 6 bases from J; bases unmatched to any gene: 9. This CDR3 spans 16 amino acids. Germline V gene lookup returns CDR1 SNHLY and CDR2 FYNNEI. Written as DNA, the CDR3 is TGTGCCAGCAGCAACCCGGGACAGGGATTTAATTCACCCCTCCACTTT. This translates into CASSNPGQGFNSPLHF.

J is TRBJ1-1 and V is TRBV28; D gene uncertain. Per germline, CDR1 MDHEN and CDR2 SYDVKM. V lost 4 bases and J 2 bases, leaving 11 bases between the germline ends. The CDR3 has 14 amino acids. CDR3 region: CASSYYGSNTEAFF. In nucleotides, the CDR3 is TGTGCCAGCAGTTACTACGGGAGTAACACTGAAGCTTTCTTT.

V gene TRBV15 combines with J gene TRBJ1-2; no clear D. V was shortened by 4 bases and J by 5 bases, with 14 bases between the two germline ends. The CDR3 is 14 residues long. Germline V gene sequence: CDR1 LNHNV, CDR2 YYDKDF (reference sequence). CDR3 protein: CATSTEGTRYGYTF. CDR3 bases: TGTGCCACCAGCACCGAGGGCACTCGGTATGGCTACACCTTC. The complete variable domain, with remaining parts taken from reference TRBV15 and TRBJ1-2, reads DAMVIQNPRYQVTQFGKPVTLSCSQTLNHNVMYWYQQKSSQAPKLLFHYYDKDFNNEADTPDNFQSRRPNTSFCFLDIRSPGLGDTAMYLCATSTEGTRYGYTFGSGTRLTVV.

The table lists this clone with many counts. The J gene is TRBJ1-2, the V gene TRBV25-1, with D possibly TRBD1 on 5 matching bases. Germline V gives CDR1 MGHDK, CDR2 SYGVNS. This CDR3 comprises 18 residues. With 0 bases removed from V and 6 bases from J, the gap between germline ends came to 23 bases. This chain's CDR3 is CASSEYSWSGGIWDGYTF. The CDR3 nucleotides read TGTGCCAGCAGTGAATACTCCTGGTCCGGGGGTATATGGGATGGCTACACCTTC.

V and J are TRBV5-1 and TRBJ2-7; 8 nucleotides align to TRBD1. With 4 bases clipped from V and 0 bases from J, the junction kept 3 bases outside the gene matches. CDR3 size: 14 residues. CDR1 and CDR2 from the germline V gene are SGHRS and YFSETQ. CDR3 sequence (DNA): TGCGCCAGCAGCAAGGACAGGGCCTCCTACGAGCAGTACTTC. This encodes CASSKDRASYEQYF.

The gene calls are TRBV28 and TRBJ2-1, with 9 bases identical to TRBD1. Per germline, CDR1 MDHEN and CDR2 SYDVKM. J gave up 8 bases and V 1 base, and 15 bases lay outside the gene matches. This CDR3 is built from 18 residues. The CDR3 nucleotides are TGTGCCAGCAGTTTATTGGGGGGTGATACAGGGGGCCTCGATGAGCAGTTCTTC. Its protein is CASSLLGGDTGGLDEQFF.

V and J are TRBV28 and TRBJ1-2, with 8 bases that match TRBD1. The germline CDR1 and CDR2 sequences are MDHEN and SYDVKM. The CDR3 runs 15 residues. V trimming: 7 bases; J trimming: 8 bases; junction bases outside the gene matches: 15. CDR3 nucleotides: TGTGCCAGCAAAATACCCGGACAGGGAGGTCGGGGCTACACCTTC. It specifies CASKIPGQGGRGYTF.

The chain combines TRBV27 with TRBJ2-2, with D tentatively TRBD1 (6 bases). V gave up 5 bases and J gave up 2 bases, with 12 bases separating them. CDR1 is MNHEY, CDR2 SMNVEV, per germline (reference sequence). CDR3 length equals 15 residues. The chain's CDR3 is CASSPAGTNTGELFF. The CDR3 DNA reads as TGTGCCAGCAGTCCAGCCGGGACAAACACCGGGGAGCTGTTTTTT.

As DNA, the CDR3 is TGCGCCAGCAGCTCCCGATCGGGCGGGGGGGTTCCCTATGAGCAGTTCTTC. Amino acid sequence: CASSSRSGGGVPYEQFF. The rearrangement uses TRBV4-1 and TRBJ2-1; 9 bases are shared with TRBD2. The CDR3 has 17 amino acids. The V and J ends lost 5 bases and 8 bases, in that order; junction bases with no gene match: 16. The germline V gene has CDR1 MGHRA and CDR2 YSYEKL.

V usage is TRBV27 and J usage is TRBJ2-7; 8 bases match TRBD2. Germline V gene sequence: CDR1 MNHEY, CDR2 SMNVEV (reference sequence). CDR3 size: 13 residues. V trimming: 10 bases; J trimming: 5 bases; junction bases outside the gene matches: 10. The CDR3 sequence: CATRPGGLHEQYF. CDR3 DNA sequence: TGTGCCACCCGCCCGGGGGGGCTCCACGAGCAGTACTTC.

This clone was observed once. The J gene is TRBJ2-4, the V gene TRBV5-4; 8 bases align to TRBD1. The germline V gene has CDR1 SGHNT and CDR2 YYREEE (reference sequence). The CDR3 is 15 amino acids. Germline trimming cut 3 bases from V and 8 bases from J; bases unmatched to any gene: 10. CDR3 in amino acids: CASSWRQGLSHIQYF. The DNA for the CDR3 is TGTGCCAGCAGCTGGAGACAGGGGTTGAGTCACATTCAGTACTTC.

This chain connects TRBV5-1 to TRBJ2-7; 7 bases agree with TRBD1. The CDR3 covers 14 residues. With V trimmed by 4 bases and J by 2 bases, 6 bases remained unmatched. Germline CDR1 SGHRS, CDR2 YFSETQ. As DNA, the CDR3 is TGCGCCAGCAGCGTAACAGGGGCCCCCTACGAGCAGTACTTC. Translated: CASSVTGAPYEQYF.

This clone came up once. The chain links TRBV5-4 to TRBJ2-3; tentative D call: TRBD2 (6 bases). The CDR3 runs to 16 residues. CDR1 and CDR2 (germline): SGHNT, YYREEE (reference sequence). The V end was cut by 5 bases, the J end by 2 bases, with 18 bases between. The CDR3 DNA reads TGTGCCAGCAGGGTCGGCGGGGAGACTACCACAGATACGCAGTATTTT. It translates to CASRVGGETTTDTQYF.

This chain uses TRBV11-2 with TRBJ1-2; 10 nucleotides agree with TRBD1. Germline CDR1 is SGHAT and CDR2 is FQNNGV. The CDR3 length is 15 residues. V gave up 5 bases and J gave up 7 bases; unmatched junction bases: 10. CDR3 sequence (DNA): TGTGCCAGCAGCCACTACCGGGACAGGGGTTTTGGCTACACCTTC. It translates to CASSHYRDRGFGYTF.